The 7 T cell receptor beta chains listed next were all sequenced from one sample in a study of ipilimumab plus nivolumab after autologous stem cell transplantation. The repertoire was sequenced with immunoSEQ multiplex PCR; TCRdb's copy has only in-frame clones and lacks some. This sample has approximately 15,000 clones; around four fifths occur once, and the top ten carry roughly 10%. The specimen comprised PBMCs, sampled in a trial of ipilimumab plus nivolumab as post-transplant consolidation. The receptor source for this set is a male donor with diffuse large B-cell lymphoma.

The chain couples TRBV2 to TRBJ2-4; 8 bases map to TRBD2. CDR3 length equals 14 residues. The germline V gene encodes CDR1 SNHLY and CDR2 FYNNEI. Trimming cost V 8 bases and J 3 bases; bases outside gene matches: 6. CDR3 in amino acids: CASSGGLSKNIQYF. Written as DNA, the CDR3 is TGTGCCAGCTCGGGGGGGCTCAGCAAAAACATTCAGTACTTC. The variable domain in full, completed from reference TRBV2 and TRBJ2-4, reads EPEVTQTPSHQVTQMGQEVILRCVPISNHLYFYWYRQILGQKVEFLVSFYNNEISEKSEIFDDQFSVERPDGSNFTLKIRSTKLEDSAMYFCASSGGLSKNIQYFGAGTRLSVL.

The V call is TRBV28, the J call TRBJ2-7, with a weak D call TRBD2 (6 bases). The germline V gene encodes CDR1 MDHEN and CDR2 SYDVKM. The CDR3 contains 14 residues. Trimming cost V 5 bases and J 6 bases, with 17 bases left between them. DNA for the CDR3: TGTGCCAGCAGTACGAGGCGGGGACGCTTCGAGCAGTACTTC. Translated: CASSTRRGRFEQYF.

The CDR3 protein is CASSGTGGHTGELFF. CDR3 nucleotide sequence: TGTGCCAGCAGCGGGACAGGGGGGCACACCGGGGAGCTGTTTTTT. The J gene is TRBJ2-2, the V gene TRBV7-8; the match to TRBD1 covers 11 bases. J lost 3 bases, V lost 5 bases, and 2 bases had no gene match. This CDR3 comprises 15 residues. In germline, CDR1 is SGHVS, CDR2 FQNEAQ.

The rearrangement uses TRBV6-1 and TRBJ2-5; D is unclear. Trimming took 7 bases from V and 5 from J, leaving 14 bases between them. This CDR3 is built from 13 residues. Germline CDR1 is MNHNS and CDR2 is SASEGT. The CDR3: CASIFGTSETQYF. CDR3 nucleotide sequence: TGTGCCAGCATTTTTGGCACCTCTGAGACCCAGTACTTC.

This chain joins TRBV7-2 and TRBJ1-4; maybe TRBD1 (5 bases). The CDR3 loop spans 15 amino acids. From germline, CDR1 is SGHTA and CDR2 FQGNSA. Deletions cut 4 bases from V and 4 bases from J, with 13 bases between. CDR3 amino acids: CASSSRQGVNEKLFF. The CDR3 bases are TGTGCCAGCAGCTCCAGGCAGGGAGTTAATGAAAAACTGTTTTTT.

V is TRBV13 and J is TRBJ1-1; tentatively, D is TRBD1 (6 bases). Germline V gene lookup returns CDR1 PRHDT and CDR2 FYEKMQ (reference sequence). Trimming pared 10 bases from V and 1 base from J, leaving 10 bases between. The CDR3 runs 12 residues. The CDR3: CATRGGNTEAFF. The CDR3 DNA is TGTGCCACCAGGGGTGGGAACACTGAAGCTTTCTTT.

V is TRBV7-3 and J is TRBJ2-3; 11 bases map to TRBD1. Germline values: CDR1 SGHTA, CDR2 FQGTGA. The V and J ends lost 5 bases and 3 bases, in that order; junction bases with no gene match: 4. This CDR3 region has 15 residues. For the CDR3, the DNA is TGTGCCAGCAGCCCGAGGGACAGGGGGACAGATACGCAGTATTTT. This codes for CASSPRDRGTDTQYF.